This TCR beta chain was profiled in a study of T cells in Graves' hyperthyroidism and ophthalmopathy (dated by TCRdb to 2018 to 2020). Notes on the research overall: TCR V-J signatures able to tell the groups apart were searched for in a discovery cohort of 90 to 100 patients, of whom over 40 had Graves' ophthalmopathy and about 55 had stable Graves' hyperthyroidism. Whether ophthalmopathy could be predicted prospectively was tested in an independent validation cohort made up of some 20 hyperthyroidism patients plus 17 patients who later progressed to ophthalmopathy. Following sampling, methimazole starting at 30 mg daily was given to hyperthyroidism patients, and high-dose intravenous methylprednisolone was given to ophthalmopathy patients. The study also compared thyroid tissue and blood T-cell repertoires from more than 5 Graves' hyperthyroidism patients. The paper reports TCR Vbeta CDR3 sequencing of over 130 peripheral blood samples: approximately 41 ophthalmopathy, about 75 hyperthyroidism and approximately 17 progressor patients. The approximately 90 discovery patients were randomly split 7:3 into training and test sets. What the research found in general, with its limitations: Sample size was not statistically predetermined, and blinding of investigators to group allocation was not performed. Blood samples also contained most of the expanded thyroid clonotypes (frequency above 0.001), which suggests that blood repertoires may reflect thyroid immune responses. In validation, the model predicted progression to ophthalmopathy with 55% to 71% sensitivity and over 72% specificity, a median of around six months before onset. A model built on a 13 V-J signature distinguished ophthalmopathy from stable hyperthyroidism, reaching 87.88% sensitivity and under 84% specificity in cross-validation and 80%/75% in testing.

TCR beta CDR3 regions were amplified from RNA transcripts. The TCR CDR3 was subjected to a first round of RT-PCR using the HTBI primer set and the Qiagen OneStep RT-PCR kit. Libraries were constructed in a second round of multiplex PCR, after which size selection and purification were carried out. Paired-end sequencing of the libraries was performed with 100 bp reads on an Illumina HiSeq2000. In the source study's methods: SOAPnuke was used to process the raw data, with reads discarded if the reads contained adapters or uncalled bases, had a mean Phred below 15, or lacked an exact constant-primer or identifier match. High-quality paired reads were merged with COPE v1.2.5, and unique nucleotide sequences were defined as clonotypes. Clonotypes were aligned to IMGT TRBV, TRBD and TRBJ reference segments using MiTCR v1.1. Analysis was restricted to V-J combinations with a frequency above 0.0001, which covered approximately 99% of repertoires. The TCS score was defined as F50 (clonal expansion) divided by E x V (chaos), with BLOSUM62-based TCRdist calculated between CDR3 peptides within each V-J. Welch's t-statistics and random forest reduced around 520 V-J features to roughly 13, which were used in a naive Bayes classifier (R e1071). Thyroid-blood repertoire similarity was quantified with the Morisita-Horn index. TCRdb handled the public reads itself, with Q25 trimming in fastp and clone calling in MiXCR, and kept productive beta chains. Rows are combined by CDR3 protein, so each entry shows the most common genes and DNA. The V and J calls follow TCRdb's processing rather than the paper's. This sample comprises about 570,000 distinct CDR3 sequences, just over 45% of them detected only once. The ten top clones hold over 15% of the sample.

The study excluded patients with uncontrolled infections, other autoimmune diseases, pregnancy or lactation. Diagnoses were established on the basis of clinical symptoms, serum thyroxine and TRAb, thyroid ultrasound, and orbital computed tomography. Total RNA was extracted using Trizol reagent, and RNA quality was assessed on an Agilent 2100 Bioanalyzer. Remarks on this clonotype: Its antigen remains unidentified. Base qualities are not at hand, and no much larger clone is one base apart.

The sequenced material came from peripheral blood or thyroid tissue (not recorded which). The receptor was derived from an adult woman with Graves' disease, either hyperthyroidism or ophthalmopathy (not recorded which).

The nucleotide sequence reads as follows: TGCAGCGTTGAAGATAGTCCTAGGGCCGCTGAAGCTTTCTTT. This encodes CSVEDSPRAAEAFF. The chain couples TRBV29-1 to TRBJ1-1; no D gene is confidently identified. The CDR3 holds 14 amino acids from the cysteine to the phenylalanine. Only the CDR3 DNA stays, 42 bases, in frame from base 1. The CDR1 and CDR2 encoded by the germline V gene are SQVTM and ANQGSEA. V sheds 0 bases and J sheds 6 bases, leaving 14 bases between their ends. The full variable domain, completed from the reference TRBV29-1 and TRBJ1-1 proteins outside the CDR3, reads SAVISQKPSRDICQRGTSLTIQCQVDSQVTMMFWYRQQPGQSLTLIATANQGSEATYESGFVIDKFPISRPNLTFSTLTVSNMSPEDSSIYLCSVEDSPRAAEAFFGQGTRLTVV.